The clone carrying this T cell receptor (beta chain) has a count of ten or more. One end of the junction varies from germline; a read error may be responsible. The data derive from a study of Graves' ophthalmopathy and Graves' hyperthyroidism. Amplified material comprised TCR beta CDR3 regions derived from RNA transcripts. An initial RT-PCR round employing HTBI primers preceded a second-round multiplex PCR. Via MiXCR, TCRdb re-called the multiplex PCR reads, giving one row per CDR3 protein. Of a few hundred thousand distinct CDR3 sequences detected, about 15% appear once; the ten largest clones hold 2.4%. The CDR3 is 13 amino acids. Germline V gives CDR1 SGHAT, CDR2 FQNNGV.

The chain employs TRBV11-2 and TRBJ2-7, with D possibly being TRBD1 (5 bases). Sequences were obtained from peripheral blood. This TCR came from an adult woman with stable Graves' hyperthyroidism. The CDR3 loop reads CASSLEQDGQQCF. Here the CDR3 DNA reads TGTGCCAGCAGCTTAGAACAGGACGGCCAGCAGTGCTTC.